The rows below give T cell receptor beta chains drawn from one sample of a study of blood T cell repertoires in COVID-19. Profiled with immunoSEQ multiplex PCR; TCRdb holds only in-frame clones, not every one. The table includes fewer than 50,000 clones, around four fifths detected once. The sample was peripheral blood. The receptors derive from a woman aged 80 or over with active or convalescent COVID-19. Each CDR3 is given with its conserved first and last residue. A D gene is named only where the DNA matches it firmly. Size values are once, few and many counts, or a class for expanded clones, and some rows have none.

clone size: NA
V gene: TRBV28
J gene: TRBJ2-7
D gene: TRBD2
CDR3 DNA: TGTGCCAGCAGTTTACGCACTAGCGGGAGTTACGAGCAGTACTTC
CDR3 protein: CASSLRTSGSYEQYF

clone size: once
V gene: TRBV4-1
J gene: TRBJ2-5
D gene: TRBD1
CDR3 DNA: TGCGCCAGCAGCCAAGGGTCGGGACAGGGGCTAGAGACCCAGTACTTC
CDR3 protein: CASSQGSGQGLETQYF

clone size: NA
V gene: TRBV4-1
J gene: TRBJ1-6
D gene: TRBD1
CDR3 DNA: TGCGCCAGCAGCCAAGGACAGGGGGCAGGGTCACCCCTCCACTTT
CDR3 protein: CASSQGQGAGSPLHF

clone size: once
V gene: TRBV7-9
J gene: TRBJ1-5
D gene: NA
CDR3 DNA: TGTGCCAGCAGCCCCTCCTTTCACGGGCAGCCCCAGCATTTT
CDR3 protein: CASSPSFHGQPQHF

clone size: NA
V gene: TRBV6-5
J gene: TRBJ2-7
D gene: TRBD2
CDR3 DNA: TGTGCCAGCAGTCAACTAGCGGGAGTGGGGCCCGAGCAGTACTTC
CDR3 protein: CASSQLAGVGPEQYF

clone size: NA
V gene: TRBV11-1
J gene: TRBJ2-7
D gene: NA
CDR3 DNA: TGTGCCAGCAGCTTAAATCCGGAGACCTACGAGCAGTACTTC
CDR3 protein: CASSLNPETYEQYF

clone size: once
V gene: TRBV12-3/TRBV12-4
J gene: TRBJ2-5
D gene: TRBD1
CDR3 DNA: TGTGCCAGCAGACAGGGGGTGGAGACCCAGTACTTC
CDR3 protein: CASRQGVETQYF

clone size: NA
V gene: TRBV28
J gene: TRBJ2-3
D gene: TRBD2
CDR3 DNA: TGTGCCAGCGCCCACAGGGGATTAGCGGGAGGGCCGGCAGATACGCAGTATTTT
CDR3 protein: CASAHRGLAGGPADTQYF

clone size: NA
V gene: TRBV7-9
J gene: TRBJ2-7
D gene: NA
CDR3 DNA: TGTGCCAGCAGCTTAGTTGAGGGGGCCTACGAGCAGTACTTC
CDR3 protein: CASSLVEGAYEQYF

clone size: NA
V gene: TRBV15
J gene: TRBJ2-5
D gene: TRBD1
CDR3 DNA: TGTGCCACCAGAAGACAGGGCCAAGAGACCCAGTACTTC
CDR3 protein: CATRRQGQETQYF

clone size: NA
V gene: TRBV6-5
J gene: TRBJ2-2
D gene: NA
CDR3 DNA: TGTGCCAGCAGTTACGAGTGGCGGGACACCGGGGAGCTGTTTTTT
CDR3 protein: CASSYEWRDTGELFF

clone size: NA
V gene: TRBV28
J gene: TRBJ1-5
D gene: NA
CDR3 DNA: TGTGCCAGCAGTTTACGCAGGGGTAGCAATCAGCCCCAGCATTTT
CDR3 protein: CASSLRRGSNQPQHF

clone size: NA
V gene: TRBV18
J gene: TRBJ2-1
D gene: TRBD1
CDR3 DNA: TGTGCCAGCTCACCACCGGGACAGGGCTACAATGAGCAGTTCTTC
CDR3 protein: CASSPPGQGYNEQFF

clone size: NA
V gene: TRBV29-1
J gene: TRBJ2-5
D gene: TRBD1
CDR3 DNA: TGCAGCGTTACCAGACAGGGGATCGAGACCCAGTACTTC
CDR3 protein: CSVTRQGIETQYF

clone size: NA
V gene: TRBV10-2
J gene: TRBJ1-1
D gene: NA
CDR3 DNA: TGCGCCAGCAGTGAAACTACGGGTCGGGGCACTGAAGCTTTCTTT
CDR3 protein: CASSETTGRGTEAFF

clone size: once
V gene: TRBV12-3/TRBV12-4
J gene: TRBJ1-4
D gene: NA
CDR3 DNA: TGTGCCAGCAGTTTGGGCCCTGCCGAAAAACTGTTTTTT
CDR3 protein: CASSLGPAEKLFF

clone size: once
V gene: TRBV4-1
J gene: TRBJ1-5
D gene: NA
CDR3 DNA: TGCGCCAGCAGCCAAGACCAAAACTCCGGGACTAGTCAGCCCCAGCATTTT
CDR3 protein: CASSQDQNSGTSQPQHF

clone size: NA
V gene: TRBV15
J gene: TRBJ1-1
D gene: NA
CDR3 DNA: TGTGCCACCAGCAGAGATTATGGAGGGGAAGCTTTCTTT
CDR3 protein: CATSRDYGGEAFF

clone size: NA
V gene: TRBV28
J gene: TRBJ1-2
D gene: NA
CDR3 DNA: TGTGCCAGCAGTCCCGGAGATGGCTACACCTTC
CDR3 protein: CASSPGDGYTF

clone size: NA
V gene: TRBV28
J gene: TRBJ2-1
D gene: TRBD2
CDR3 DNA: TGTGCCAGCAGTTCCCTAGGGACTAGCGGGAGATGGAATGAGCAGTTCTTC
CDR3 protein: CASSSLGTSGRWNEQFF

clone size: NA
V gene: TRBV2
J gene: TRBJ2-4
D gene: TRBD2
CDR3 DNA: TGTGCCAGCACCCCAGGGGGACTAGCGGGAGAGGCCAAAAACATTCAGTACTTC
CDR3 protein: CASTPGGLAGEAKNIQYF

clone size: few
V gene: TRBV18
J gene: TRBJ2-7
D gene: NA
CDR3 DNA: TGTGCCAGCTCACCATCCCAGGTCTTAGTTCGGTACGAGCAGTACTTC
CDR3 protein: CASSPSQVLVRYEQYF

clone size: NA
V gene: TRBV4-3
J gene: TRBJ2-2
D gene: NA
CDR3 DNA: TGCGCCAGCAGTGACAAGAACACCGGGGAGCTGTTTTTT
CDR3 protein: CASSDKNTGELFF

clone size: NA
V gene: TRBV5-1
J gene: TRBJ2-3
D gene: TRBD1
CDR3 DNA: TGCGCCAGCAGCTTGGAGGGGGCAGGAGATACGCAGTATTTT
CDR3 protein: CASSLEGAGDTQYF

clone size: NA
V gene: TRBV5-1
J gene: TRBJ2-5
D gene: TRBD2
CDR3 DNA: TGCGCCAGCAGCTTGAGTTTCGGGGGGTCGGAGACCCAGTACTTC
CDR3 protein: CASSLSFGGSETQYF

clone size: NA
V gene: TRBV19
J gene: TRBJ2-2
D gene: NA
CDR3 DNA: TGTGCCAGTAGTTTGCTGACATCCGGGGAGCTGTTTTTT
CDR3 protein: CASSLLTSGELFF

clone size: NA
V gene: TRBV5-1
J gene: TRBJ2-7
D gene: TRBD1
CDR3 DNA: TGCGCCAGCAGCTTGGGCAGGGAGACAGGGACCTCCTACGAGCAGTACTTC
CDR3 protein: CASSLGRETGTSYEQYF

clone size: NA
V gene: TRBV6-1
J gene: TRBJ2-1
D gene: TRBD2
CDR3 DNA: TGTGCCAGCAGTGAAACTAGCGGGAGGTACAATGAGCAGTTCTTC
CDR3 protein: CASSETSGRYNEQFF

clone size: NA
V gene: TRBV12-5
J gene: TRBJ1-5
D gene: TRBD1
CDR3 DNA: TGTGCTAGTGGCTCGGGACAGGGCAATCAGCCCCAGCATTTT
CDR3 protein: CASGSGQGNQPQHF

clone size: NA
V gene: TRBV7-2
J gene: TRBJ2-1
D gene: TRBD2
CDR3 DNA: TGTGCCAGCAGCTTAGGTCTAGCGGGCTACAATGAGCAGTTCTTC
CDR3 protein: CASSLGLAGYNEQFF